The 25 T cell receptor beta chains below were found in one sample sequenced in a study of T-cell memory formation after mild COVID-19. In TCRdb, the 5' RACE reads were re-called with MiXCR into one record per CDR3 protein. Of about 440,000 distinct CDR3 sequences listed, approximately 20% are singletons. The source material was PBMCs or a T cell subset sorted from them (not recorded which). Receptors originate from an adult woman who had mild COVID-19 (a few samples of this study predate the infection). Cell type and time point are not known.

This clonotype was counted between two and nine times. The V and J genes are TRBV3-1 and TRBJ2-1; D gene ambiguous. This CDR3 comprises 15 residues. Germline V gives CDR1 LGHDT, CDR2 YNNKEL (reference sequence). The ends were cut back, 3 bases at V and 9 bases at J, with 18 bases in the middle. CDR3 residues: CASSHRPGTSTEQFF. The CDR3 DNA follows: TGTGCCAGCAGCCATCGCCCCGGAACTTCAACTGAGCAGTTCTTC.

The rearrangement uses TRBV15 and TRBJ1-1; weak D call: TRBD1 (6 bases). Germline lookup yields CDR1 LNHNV and CDR2 YYDKDF (reference sequence). V lost 3 bases and J lost 3, with 17 bases in between. The CDR3 is 16 amino acids. Here the CDR3 DNA reads TGTGCCACCAGCAGCGTGGGACATTTTGTCGACACTGAAGCTTTCTTT. This gives the protein CATSSVGHFVDTEAFF. Full variable domain (remainder filled in from reference TRBV15 and TRBJ1-1): DAMVIQNPRYQVTQFGKPVTLSCSQTLNHNVMYWYQQKSSQAPKLLFHYYDKDFNNEADTPDNFQSRRPNTSFCFLDIRSPGLGDTAMYLCATSSVGHFVDTEAFFGQGTRLTVV.

The V gene is TRBV25-1, the J gene TRBJ1-1; D not resolved. V lost 6 bases and J 3 bases, leaving 14 bases between the germline ends. Germline loops: CDR1 MGHDK, CDR2 SYGVNS. The CDR3 is 14 residues long. CDR3 bases: TGTGCCAGCAGCGCCCTTGGTGGGGACACTGAAGCTTTCTTT. Amino acid sequence: CASSALGGDTEAFF.

This clonotype has only a few counts. The chain has TRBV7-2 and TRBJ2-1, with TRBD2 identical over 8 bases. Germline V gene sequence: CDR1 SGHTA, CDR2 FQGNSA. There are 15 residues in the CDR3. Germline trimming cut 5 bases from V and 6 bases from J; bases unmatched to any gene: 9. In DNA, the CDR3 is TGTGCCAGCAGCCTCCCCGGACTAGCAATCAATGAGCAGTTCTTC. This encodes CASSLPGLAINEQFF.

This clonotype was counted a few times. The chain joins TRBV12-3 or TRBV12-4 to TRBJ2-1; D uncertain. The CDR3 has 14 amino acids. The V end was cut by 4 bases, the J end by 2 bases, with 9 bases between. The CDR3 nucleotides read TGTGCCAGCAGTTCCCAAATCGCCTACAATGAGCAGTTCTTC. Protein product: CASSSQIAYNEQFF.

This clonotype has more than one count but fewer than ten. This chain links TRBV20-1 with TRBJ2-7, with D tentatively TRBD1 or TRBD2 (5 bases each). The CDR3 extends over 13 amino acids. The V end was cut by 5 bases, the J end by 1 base, with 12 bases between. The germline CDR1 and CDR2 sequences are DFQATT and SNEGSKA (reference sequence). The CDR3 DNA reads TGCAGTGCTCCCGGGACCGATTCCTACGAGCAGTACTTC. The encoded protein is CSAPGTDSYEQYF.

This clonotype occurred a few times. The V call is TRBV6-5, the J call TRBJ1-1; no reliable D call. This CDR3 is built from 13 residues. Germline V gene sequence: CDR1 MNHEY, CDR2 SVGAGI. V lost 2 bases and J 0 bases, leaving 4 bases between the germline ends. The CDR3 loop reads CASSYEVNTEAFF. The DNA for the CDR3 is TGTGCCAGCAGTTACGAGGTGAACACTGAAGCTTTCTTT.

This clonotype was seen many times. This sequence joins TRBV7-9 and TRBJ2-7, with 8 positions matching TRBD2. J lost 1 base, V lost 5 bases, and 10 bases had no gene match. Germline values: CDR1 SEHNR, CDR2 FQNEAQ (reference sequence). CDR3 length equals 16 residues. The DNA of the CDR3 is TGTGCCAGCAGCCCGGCGGGGTTAGCGGGATCCTACGAGCAGTACTTC. Amino acids: CASSPAGLAGSYEQYF.

The chain recombines TRBV6-5 with TRBJ1-1; a weak D match, TRBD1 (6 bases). CDR1 MNHEY and CDR2 SVGAGI come from the germline V gene. V shed 4 bases and J shed 1 base, with 16 bases lying between them. The length of the CDR3 is 16 residues. Here the CDR3 reads CASSSPRTRGNTEAFF. The CDR3 DNA is TGTGCCAGCAGTTCGCCACGGACCAGGGGGAACACTGAAGCTTTCTTT.

This chain joins TRBV24-1 and TRBJ2-1, with 11 bases aligning to TRBD2. The germline CDR1 and CDR2 sequences are KGHDR and SFDVKD. The CDR3 contains 15 residues. Trimming cost V 4 bases and J 6 bases; bases outside gene matches: 4. The CDR3 nucleotides read TGTGCCACCAGTGACCGACTAGCGGGAAGCAATGAGCAGTTCTTC. Protein sequence: CATSDRLAGSNEQFF.

The chain recombines TRBV9 with TRBJ2-1; no clear D. The CDR3 consists of 13 residues. V lost 0 bases and J lost 4, with 5 bases in between. Germline V lookup: CDR1 SGDLS, CDR2 YYNGEE. CDR3: CASSVEAYNEQFF. Written as DNA, the CDR3 is TGTGCCAGCAGCGTAGAAGCGTACAATGAGCAGTTCTTC.

The CDR3 DNA follows: TGTGCCACCAGCAGAGACAGTGGGATAGGAAACACCATATATTTT. It codes for CATSRDSGIGNTIYF. The chain uses TRBV15 and TRBJ1-3; D is unresolved. The ends were cut back, 0 bases at V and 4 bases at J, with 10 bases in the middle. The germline V gene has CDR1 LNHNV and CDR2 YYDKDF (reference sequence). There are 15 residues in the CDR3.

V usage is TRBV7-9 and J usage is TRBJ2-3; the D gene is possibly TRBD2 (6 bases). Trimming stripped 1 base from V and 0 bases from J, with 11 bases between. The CDR3 has 16 residues. Germline assignment: CDR1 SEHNR and CDR2 FQNEAQ (reference sequence). In DNA, the CDR3 is TGTGCCAGCAGCTTAGTTGCGGGACCAAGCACAGATACGCAGTATTTT. Translating gives CASSLVAGPSTDTQYF. Supplemented by reference TRBV7-9 and TRBJ2-3, the full variable domain reads DTGVSQNPRHKITKRGQNVTFRCDPISEHNRLYWYRQTLGQGPEFLTYFQNEAQLEKSRLLSDRFSAERPKGSFSTLEIQRTEQGDSAMYLCASSLVAGPSTDTQYFGPGTRLTVL.

This clonotype occurred a few times. The DNA of the CDR3 is TGCGCCAGCAGCTTGGACACAGGATCTAGTGAGCAGTTCTTC. Amino acids: CASSLDTGSSEQFF. V usage is TRBV5-1 and J usage is TRBJ2-1; D is possibly TRBD1 (5 bases). Germline assignment: CDR1 SGHRS and CDR2 YFSETQ. V dropped 0 bases and J dropped 9 bases, with 13 bases sitting between them. This CDR3 is built from 14 residues.

The chain is built from TRBV4-2 and TRBJ2-3; D may match TRBD1 or TRBD2 (6 bases each). Germline CDR1 is LGHNA and CDR2 is YNFKEQ. The V end was cut by 0 bases, the J end by 4 bases, with 11 bases between. CDR3 length equals 15 residues. CDR3 nucleotides: TGTGCCAGCAGCCAAGAAGGGGGGTCAGCAGATACGCAGTATTTT. The encoded protein is CASSQEGGSADTQYF.

Worth noting for this clonotype: One end of the junction fails to match germline, which may point to a read error. This chain links TRBV7-2 with TRBJ2-3; weak D call: TRBD1 (5 bases). Germline V gene lookup returns CDR1 SGHTA and CDR2 FQGNSA. The CDR3 covers 14 residues. CDR3: CASSLGGSTDTQNF. The DNA for the CDR3 is TGTGCCAGCAGCTTAGGGGGCAGCACAGATACGCAGAATTTT.

The gene calls are TRBV20-1 and TRBJ2-5, with D hard to call. This CDR3 comprises 14 residues. From germline, CDR1 is DFQATT and CDR2 SNEGSKA (reference sequence). The V gene lost 3 bases and the J gene lost 2 bases, with 13 bases spanning the gap. In nucleotides, the CDR3 is TGCAGTGCTAGCAGTTTAGGGTTACAAGAGACCCAGTACTTC. This sequence encodes CSASSLGLQETQYF.

This clonotype occurred a few times. The chain has TRBV5-1 and TRBJ1-1; 10 bases agree with TRBD1. Germline lookup yields CDR1 SGHRS and CDR2 YFSETQ. The CDR3 runs to 15 residues. Trimming cost V 1 base and J 5 bases; bases outside gene matches: 5. The CDR3 is CASSLFRDRGTEAFF. In DNA form, the CDR3 reads TGCGCCAGCAGCTTGTTTCGGGACAGGGGTACTGAAGCTTTCTTT.

This clonotype was seen only a few times. J is TRBJ2-1 and V is TRBV24-1; no firm D call. There are 12 residues in the CDR3. Germline V gene sequence: CDR1 KGHDR, CDR2 SFDVKD. V was pared by 1 base and J by 11 bases, with 8 bases between. The CDR3 is CATSDLGPQQFF. The CDR3 DNA reads as TGTGCCACCAGTGATTTAGGCCCCCAGCAGTTCTTC.

The V call is TRBV5-1, the J call TRBJ2-5, with D perhaps matching TRBD1 or TRBD2 (5 bases each). Germline V lookup: CDR1 SGHRS, CDR2 YFSETQ. V was pared by 1 base and J by 5 bases, with 12 bases between. This CDR3 is 14 amino acids long. The CDR3 coding sequence is TGCGCCAGCAGCTTGATGGGGGTGAGGGAGACCCAGTACTTC. Translation: CASSLMGVRETQYF.

The chain is built from TRBV7-3 and TRBJ2-3; D is ambiguous. Trimming shortened V by 5 bases and J by 0 bases, and 6 bases separated the two germline ends. The CDR3 loop spans 13 amino acids. Germline V gene data show CDR1 as SGHTA and CDR2 as FQGTGA. The CDR3 DNA sequence: TGTGCCAGCAGCCACGGGAGCACAGATACGCAGTATTTT. As protein: CASSHGSTDTQYF.

Here the CDR3 reads CSVELATSSYEQYF. The CDR3 DNA is TGCAGCGTTGAACTAGCGACCAGCTCCTACGAGCAGTACTTC. The rearrangement links TRBV29-1 to TRBJ2-7, with D perhaps matching TRBD2 (6 bases). Germline V lookup: CDR1 SQVTM, CDR2 ANQGSEA. V lost 2 bases to trimming and J lost 0 bases, with 11 bases between them. The CDR3 length is 14 residues.

The chain couples TRBV7-2 to TRBJ2-2; 11 nucleotides align to TRBD2. V shed 3 bases, J shed 5 bases, and the junction held 5 bases outside the gene matches. The CDR3 spans 16 residues. Germline loops: CDR1 SGHTA, CDR2 FQGNSA. CDR3 coding DNA: TGTGCCAGCAGCTTCCATAGCGGGAGGGGAACCGGGGAGCTGTTTTTT. Amino acid sequence: CASSFHSGRGTGELFF.

This clonotype was seen only a few times. The rearrangement joins TRBV9 to TRBJ2-5; TRBD1 agrees at 7 bases. Germline V CDR1 and CDR2: SGDLS, YYNGEE. Unmatched junction bases numbered 4, after V lost 0 bases and J lost 2 bases. CDR3 length equals 15 residues. CDR3 residues: CASSVAGQKQETQYF. The CDR3, as DNA: TGTGCCAGCAGCGTAGCGGGACAGAAACAAGAGACCCAGTACTTC.

This chain joins TRBV20-1 and TRBJ1-1, with TRBD1 matching over 8 bases. Per the germline V gene, CDR1 is DFQATT and CDR2 is SNEGSKA (reference sequence). V gave up 4 bases and J gave up 5 bases; unmatched junction bases: 3. This CDR3 has 12 residues. The CDR3 DNA reads as TGCAGTGCTACGGACAGGGCTACTGAAGCTTTCTTT. It translates to CSATDRATEAFF.